This is a list of T cell receptor beta chains from one sample in a study of blood T cells in healthy people across ages. Using its own MiXCR run on the 5' RACE reads, TCRdb lists one record per CDR3 protein. The repertoire has 550,000 to 650,000 distinct CDR3 sequences, around a quarter of them found once; the top ten carry approximately 4%. The same specimen was also included in a second study, on T cells of mothers and their children.

Sequencing used blood. The receptor source for this set is a boy aged 2-9 years in good health. Both conserved end residues are part of each CDR3. Fields, in order: D gene, J gene, V gene, clone size, CDR3 DNA, CDR3 protein. The D gene is left open where the match is weak. Rows may omit the clone size; those that give it use once, few, many or a size class.

d_call: TRBD2; j_call: TRBJ2-3; v_call: TRBV6-6; clone_size: NA; cdr3_nt: TGTACCAGCAGTTGGACTAGCGGGGCCATCACAGATACGCAGTATTTT; cdr3_aa: CTSSWTSGAITDTQYF
d_call: NA; j_call: TRBJ2-5; v_call: TRBV7-3; clone_size: many; cdr3_nt: TGTGCCAGCAGCCCTGCATGGGGAGAGACCCAGTACTTC; cdr3_aa: CASSPAWGETQYF
d_call: NA; j_call: TRBJ2-1; v_call: TRBV24-1; clone_size: few; cdr3_nt: TGTGCCACCAGTGATTCCCAGGGAAATGAGCAGTTCTTC; cdr3_aa: CATSDSQGNEQFF
d_call: TRBD1; j_call: TRBJ2-2; v_call: TRBV5-1; clone_size: NA; cdr3_nt: TGCGCCAGCAAGGGACAGACGACCGGGGAGCTGTTTTTT; cdr3_aa: CASKGQTTGELFF
d_call: NA; j_call: TRBJ1-2; v_call: TRBV30; clone_size: NA; cdr3_nt: TGTGCCTGGAGTGTATGGGGTCTCGCGGTTCCGCGGGATGGCTACACCTTC; cdr3_aa: CAWSVWGLAVPRDGYTF
d_call: NA; j_call: TRBJ2-2; v_call: TRBV4-3; clone_size: few; cdr3_nt: TGCGCCAGCAGCCACGAGACAGGAATCCCCGGGGAGCTGTTTTTT; cdr3_aa: CASSHETGIPGELFF
d_call: NA; j_call: TRBJ2-1; v_call: TRBV29-1; clone_size: few; cdr3_nt: TGCAGCGCCCGGTGGGCTACAGGGAGGAATGACAATGAGCAGTTCTTC; cdr3_aa: CSARWATGRNDNEQFF
d_call: NA; j_call: TRBJ2-5; v_call: TRBV5-1; clone_size: few; cdr3_nt: TGCGCCAGCAGCTTGTCCCCCGGAGCGGACGAAGAGACCCAGTACTTC; cdr3_aa: CASSLSPGADEETQYF
d_call: NA; j_call: TRBJ1-4; v_call: TRBV5-1; clone_size: few; cdr3_nt: TGCGCCAGCAAAGGGCTGTTCAATGAAAAACTGTTTTTT; cdr3_aa: CASKGLFNEKLFF
d_call: TRBD2; j_call: TRBJ2-7; v_call: TRBV7-9; clone_size: NA; cdr3_nt: TGTGCCAGCAGCTGGGCTGTCGGGCTAGCGGGAGGCCACCATCAATTCGAGCAGTACTTC; cdr3_aa: CASSWAVGLAGGHHQFEQYF
d_call: NA; j_call: TRBJ2-2; v_call: TRBV5-1; clone_size: NA; cdr3_nt: TGCGCCAGCAGCTTGGGTGCTAGCTTCACCGGGGAGCTGTTTTTT; cdr3_aa: CASSLGASFTGELFF
d_call: TRBD2; j_call: TRBJ2-1; v_call: TRBV4-2; clone_size: few; cdr3_nt: TGTGCCAGCAGCCAAGATCTCTGGCTAGCGGGGCAGTTCTTC; cdr3_aa: CASSQDLWLAGQFF
d_call: NA; j_call: TRBJ2-1; v_call: TRBV18; clone_size: few; cdr3_nt: TGTGCCAGCTCACCACGGCAGGGATTCAATGAGCAGTTCTTC; cdr3_aa: CASSPRQGFNEQFF
d_call: TRBD2; j_call: TRBJ2-7; v_call: TRBV7-2; clone_size: few; cdr3_nt: TGTGCCAGCAGCCGCGGACTAGCAGCCTACGAGCAGTACTTC; cdr3_aa: CASSRGLAAYEQYF
d_call: NA; j_call: TRBJ2-5; v_call: TRBV6-1; clone_size: NA; cdr3_nt: TGTGCCAGCAGTCCTAGGACAGCTAAAAGCTCCCAGTACTTC; cdr3_aa: CASSPRTAKSSQYF
d_call: TRBD1; j_call: TRBJ2-7; v_call: TRBV20-1; clone_size: NA; cdr3_nt: TGCAGTGCTAACCGGGACAGGTCCTACGAGCAGTACTTC; cdr3_aa: CSANRDRSYEQYF
d_call: NA; j_call: TRBJ2-3; v_call: TRBV9; clone_size: NA; cdr3_nt: TGTGCCAGCAGCCCCGGGGGATCTAGCACAGATACGCAGTATTTT; cdr3_aa: CASSPGGSSTDTQYF
d_call: TRBD1; j_call: TRBJ2-5; v_call: TRBV4-1; clone_size: NA; cdr3_nt: TGCGCCAGCAGCCAAGAGACTTCGGGACAGGGAGAGACCCAGTACTTC; cdr3_aa: CASSQETSGQGETQYF
d_call: NA; j_call: TRBJ1-1; v_call: TRBV2; clone_size: NA; cdr3_nt: TGTGCCACCAGGGGCCGGGGGGGGACGCCTTTCTTT; cdr3_aa: CATRGRGGTPFF
d_call: NA; j_call: TRBJ1-2; v_call: TRBV4-1; clone_size: NA; cdr3_nt: TGCGCCAGCAGCCAAGATCCCCAGGGAGGTGGTTACACCTTC; cdr3_aa: CASSQDPQGGGYTF
d_call: TRBD2; j_call: TRBJ2-1; v_call: TRBV5-1; clone_size: few; cdr3_nt: TGCGCCAGCAGCTTGGTGGGCGGGGGGGAGTACAATGAGCAGTTCTTC; cdr3_aa: CASSLVGGGEYNEQFF
d_call: NA; j_call: TRBJ1-2; v_call: TRBV20-1; clone_size: NA; cdr3_nt: TGCAGTGCCGTACAGGTCTATGGCTACACCTTC; cdr3_aa: CSAVQVYGYTF
d_call: TRBD1; j_call: TRBJ1-1; v_call: TRBV25-1; clone_size: NA; cdr3_nt: TGTGCCAGCAGTGAACCCGGGACAGGGGTTTCTGAAGCTTTCTTT; cdr3_aa: CASSEPGTGVSEAFF
d_call: NA; j_call: TRBJ2-7; v_call: TRBV25-1; clone_size: many; cdr3_nt: TGTGCCAGCAGCCCCATGGGCCCCACCGGGACGCACGACAGCTCCTACGAGCAGTACTTC; cdr3_aa: CASSPMGPTGTHDSSYEQYF
d_call: TRBD2; j_call: TRBJ2-7; v_call: TRBV2; clone_size: NA; cdr3_nt: TGTGCCAGCAGTGAAGCCACGACTAGCGGGAGATTCTACGTGCAGTACTTC; cdr3_aa: CASSEATTSGRFYVQYF
d_call: NA; j_call: TRBJ2-7; v_call: TRBV10-3; clone_size: few; cdr3_nt: TGTGCCATCGGGGACCCTACCTACGAGCAGTACTTC; cdr3_aa: CAIGDPTYEQYF
d_call: NA; j_call: TRBJ2-1; v_call: TRBV7-9; clone_size: few; cdr3_nt: TGTGCCAGCGCTGAGAACCGGGGCCTAAATGAGCAGTTCTTC; cdr3_aa: CASAENRGLNEQFF
d_call: NA; j_call: TRBJ2-3; v_call: TRBV9; clone_size: NA; cdr3_nt: TGTGCCAGCAGCGTAGTTAGCGGCTTCACAGATACGCAGTATTTT; cdr3_aa: CASSVVSGFTDTQYF
d_call: NA; j_call: TRBJ1-2; v_call: TRBV15; clone_size: few; cdr3_nt: TGTGCCACCAGCAGAGGCCAGGGGACCCTATATGGCTACACCTTC; cdr3_aa: CATSRGQGTLYGYTF
d_call: NA; j_call: TRBJ1-4; v_call: TRBV5-1; clone_size: few; cdr3_nt: TGCGCCAGCAGCCACGACAGAGGAAAACTGTTTTTT; cdr3_aa: CASSHDRGKLFF
d_call: NA; j_call: TRBJ1-4; v_call: TRBV5-1; clone_size: few; cdr3_nt: TGCGCCAGCAGCTTGGGGCAAGTTAATGAAAAACTGTTTTTT; cdr3_aa: CASSLGQVNEKLFF
d_call: TRBD1; j_call: TRBJ1-1; v_call: TRBV2; clone_size: NA; cdr3_nt: TGTGCCAGCAGTGACCCTGACAGGGGGTCGGGGAACACTGAAGCTTTCTTT; cdr3_aa: CASSDPDRGSGNTEAFF
d_call: NA; j_call: TRBJ2-7; v_call: TRBV27; clone_size: NA; cdr3_nt: TGTGCCAGCAGTTTATCGACAAGGGTCGGCGAGCAGTACTTC; cdr3_aa: CASSLSTRVGEQYF
d_call: TRBD1; j_call: TRBJ1-2; v_call: TRBV6-5; clone_size: NA; cdr3_nt: TGTGTCAGCAGCCCTAGGACAGGACTATATGGCTACACCTTC; cdr3_aa: CVSSPRTGLYGYTF
d_call: NA; j_call: TRBJ2-3; v_call: TRBV4-3; clone_size: NA; cdr3_nt: TGCGCCAGCAGCCTGGGGACGGTTCCTAGCACAGATACGCAGTATTTT; cdr3_aa: CASSLGTVPSTDTQYF
d_call: NA; j_call: TRBJ1-1; v_call: TRBV5-1; clone_size: few; cdr3_nt: TGCGCCAGCAGCTTGTCTACAGGGCCTGAAGCTTTCTTT; cdr3_aa: CASSLSTGPEAFF
d_call: TRBD2; j_call: TRBJ2-1; v_call: TRBV11-3; clone_size: NA; cdr3_nt: TGTGCCAGCAGCTACGGACTAGGGCGGGAGGGCAATGAGCAGTTCTTC; cdr3_aa: CASSYGLGREGNEQFF
d_call: NA; j_call: TRBJ1-1; v_call: TRBV27; clone_size: NA; cdr3_nt: TGTGCCAGCAGTTGGAGTATGAACACTGAAGCTTTCTTT; cdr3_aa: CASSWSMNTEAFF
d_call: NA; j_call: TRBJ1-2; v_call: TRBV20-1; clone_size: NA; cdr3_nt: TGCAGTGCTGCCCGGGGGGCTGGCTACACCTTC; cdr3_aa: CSAARGAGYTF
d_call: TRBD2; j_call: TRBJ2-3; v_call: TRBV28; clone_size: NA; cdr3_nt: TGTGCCAGCAGTGGGAAGCGGGGCACTAGCACAGATACGCAGTATTTT; cdr3_aa: CASSGKRGTSTDTQYF
d_call: NA; j_call: TRBJ1-1; v_call: TRBV21-1; clone_size: many; cdr3_nt: TGTGCCAGCAGCATCCGGAGGGTAGTGAGTGAAGCTTTCTTT; cdr3_aa: CASSIRRVVSEAFF